Below, one TCR beta chain is given with its context. Its antigen is still unknown. Compared with germline, one end of the junction differs, possibly owing to a read error. It was with 60 Vbeta and 13 Jbeta primers that the PCR ran. Clones were sequenced by immunoSEQ multiplex PCR, and TCRdb holds only the in-frame ones, with some missing. The profile shows fewer than 140,000 clones, about 75% of them singletons. The entry originates in a study of cytomegalovirus exposure and HLA in healthy donors. Overall study: Genetic ancestry analysis placed approximately 79% of the 398 donors that were genotyped in the Caucasian-associated cluster.

The CDR3 runs 16 residues. In germline, CDR1 is SEHNR, CDR2 FQNEAQ (reference sequence). Study observations and caveats: The authors listed approximately 150 TCR beta chains as cytomegalovirus-associated.

The V and J genes are TRBV7-9 and TRBJ1-6; TRBD1 matches at 9 bases. The specimen sequenced was PBMCs. The receptor was isolated from a man in his forties in good health and CMV-seronegative. The CDR3 region is CSSSLALGQGNSPLHF. The CDR3 DNA reads as TGTTCCAGCAGCTTAGCGCTCGGACAGGGGAATTCACCCCTCCACTTT.